The 30 T cell receptor beta chains in this list originate from one sample, sequenced in a study of blood T cell repertoires in COVID-19. The assay was immunoSEQ multiplex PCR, and TCRdb's table has in-frame clones only and misses some. The sample has roughly 68,000 clones, roughly 71% seen once; the top ten hold 14% to 15%. Sequences were obtained from peripheral blood. The receptors stem from a man in his 60s with COVID-19, enrolled during active disease.

The genes are TRBV3-1 (or the pseudogene TRBV3-2) and TRBJ2-7; D not resolved. Trimming removed 4 bases at V and 3 bases at J, with 10 bases between. The CDR3 is made up of 13 amino acids. The germline gives CDR1 LGHDT, CDR2 YNNKEL (reference sequence). CDR3 sequence: CASSRNQVYEQYF. As DNA, the CDR3 is TGTGCCAGCAGCCGAAACCAGGTCTACGAGCAGTACTTC.

This clone was seen only a few times. The chain has TRBV5-1 and TRBJ1-1; 9 bases agree with TRBD1. CDR1 and CDR2 from the germline V gene are SGHRS and YFSETQ. The CDR3 extends over 14 amino acids. The junction had 4 bases not matched to a gene; V was cut back by 4 bases and J by 3 bases. The CDR3 DNA reads TGCGCCAGCAGCCCCGGACAGGGGTACACTGAAGCTTTCTTT. Its translation is CASSPGQGYTEAFF.

In DNA, the CDR3 is TGTGCCAGCAGCCAAGAGTGGGGCACAGGGGTCCCCCTCCACTTT. It translates to CASSQEWGTGVPLHF. V gene TRBV3-1 (or the pseudogene TRBV3-2) combines with J gene TRBJ1-6; the match to TRBD1 covers 7 bases. With V trimmed by 0 bases and J by 13 bases, 9 bases remained unmatched. Per germline, CDR1 LGHDT and CDR2 YNNKEL (reference sequence). The CDR3 runs to 15 residues.

The chain carries TRBV25-1 and TRBJ2-4; possible D gene TRBD1, 5 bases. Germline V CDR1 and CDR2: MGHDK, SYGVNS. The CDR3 runs to 13 residues. V lost 4 bases, J lost 3 bases, and 7 bases lay in between. The CDR3 reads CASSAGYKNIQYF. CDR3 in DNA: TGTGCCAGCAGTGCAGGGTACAAAAACATTCAGTACTTC. Based on the CDR3 plus reference TRBV25-1 and TRBJ2-4, the full variable domain is EADIYQTPRYLVIGTGKKITLECSQTMGHDKMYWYQQDPGMELHLIHYSYGVNSTEKGDLSSESTVSRIRTEHFPLTLESARPSHTSQYLCASSAGYKNIQYFGAGTRLSVL.

V usage is TRBV9 and J usage is TRBJ1-4; no clear D. The germline CDR1 and CDR2 sequences are SGDLS and YYNGEE. Trimming removed 0 bases at V and 8 bases at J, with 11 bases between. This CDR3 has 14 residues. The CDR3 bases are TGTGCCAGCAGCGTAGGGGGAGGGATGGAAAAACTGTTTTTT. This sequence encodes CASSVGGGMEKLFF.

This chain joins TRBV6-1 and TRBJ2-7; D uncertain. CDR1 is MNHNS, CDR2 SASEGT, per germline. This CDR3 is built from 12 residues. The germline V and J ends were trimmed by 2 bases and 3 bases, with 5 bases remaining between them. CDR3 in DNA: TGTGCCAGCAGTGAACACAGCTACGAGCAGTACTTC. Its translation: CASSEHSYEQYF.

The V gene is TRBV6-5, the J gene TRBJ2-7; a weak D match, TRBD1 (6 bases). The germline CDR1 and CDR2 sequences are MNHEY and SVGAGI. The CDR3 length is 14 residues. Trimming pared 8 bases from V and 4 bases from J, leaving 18 bases between. CDR3 sequence: CASHTGTSTYEQYF. The CDR3 nucleotides are TGTGCCAGCCACACCGGGACATCCACATACGAGCAGTACTTC.

This clone was detected once. J is TRBJ1-4 and V is TRBV6-1, with TRBD1 matching over 7 bases. V trimming: 3 bases; J trimming: 8 bases; junction bases outside the gene matches: 9. This CDR3 region has 15 residues. Looked up from germline, CDR1 is MNHNS and CDR2 is SASEGT. CDR3 sequence: CASSERQGGLEKLFF. CDR3 nucleotide sequence: TGTGCCAGCAGTGAGAGACAGGGAGGACTCGAAAAACTGTTTTTT.

J is TRBJ1-1 and V is TRBV5-1, with TRBD1 matching over 9 bases. Germline trimming cut 5 bases from V and 0 bases from J; bases unmatched to any gene: 11. Germline-derived CDR1 and CDR2 are SGHRS and YFSETQ. CDR3 length equals 17 residues. CDR3 protein: CASSSTGGVVMNTEAFF. CDR3 sequence (DNA): TGCGCCAGCAGTTCTACAGGGGGCGTCGTAATGAACACTGAAGCTTTCTTT.

The chain has TRBV5-1 and TRBJ2-3; 7 nucleotides agree with TRBD2. This CDR3 has 15 amino acids. Germline V CDR1 and CDR2: SGHRS, YFSETQ. The J segment lost 5 bases and the V segment lost 1 base, leaving 7 bases of the junction unmatched. CDR3 region: CASSLSAGLVDTQYF. CDR3 DNA: TGCGCCAGCAGCTTGTCAGCGGGATTGGTAGATACGCAGTATTTT.

This clone came up once. The chain joins TRBV4-2 to TRBJ2-1, with D possibly being TRBD1 (6 bases). Germline CDR1 reads LGHNA; CDR2 reads YNFKEQ. The ends were cut back, 1 base at V and 4 bases at J, with 14 bases in the middle. This CDR3 comprises 16 residues. CDR3 loop: CASSQVNPQGYNEQFF. In DNA form, the CDR3 reads TGTGCCAGCAGCCAAGTCAACCCCCAGGGGTACAATGAGCAGTTCTTC.

This chain links TRBV2 with TRBJ1-5; D is undetermined. The CDR3 has 15 residues. With 4 bases removed from V and 2 bases from J, the gap between germline ends came to 12 bases. Germline-derived CDR1 and CDR2 are SNHLY and FYNNEI. The CDR3 here is CASSVRSSGNQPQHF. In DNA form, the CDR3 reads TGTGCCAGCAGTGTCCGCTCCTCGGGCAATCAGCCCCAGCATTTT.

The rearrangement uses TRBV20-1 and TRBJ2-1; D not resolved. The length of the CDR3 is 10 residues. Trimming stripped 7 bases from V and 6 bases from J, with 7 bases between. The germline CDR1 and CDR2 sequences are DFQATT and SNEGSKA (reference sequence). In DNA form, the CDR3 reads TGCAGTGTTTCCATCAATGAGCAGTTCTTC. Translating it yields CSVSINEQFF.

The rearrangement links TRBV20-1 to TRBJ2-3; TRBD2 might be the D (5 bases). This CDR3 has 14 residues. V dropped 3 bases and J dropped 1 base, with 11 bases sitting between them. Germline values: CDR1 DFQATT, CDR2 SNEGSKA (reference sequence). This CDR3 is CSASPGTGTDTQYF. The DNA for the CDR3 is TGCAGTGCTAGTCCGGGAACGGGCACAGATACGCAGTATTTT.

This clone was counted between two and nine times. The CDR3 coding sequence is TGTGCCAGCAGCCGGGGGGCTGAAGCTTTCTTT. This translates into CASSRGAEAFF. The chain couples TRBV6-5 to TRBJ1-1; a possible D gene is TRBD1 (5 bases). This CDR3 is 11 amino acids long. With 6 bases removed from V and 6 bases from J, the gap between germline ends came to 8 bases. CDR1 is MNHEY, CDR2 SVGAGI, per germline.

This clone was recorded once. This sequence joins TRBV9 and TRBJ2-2; the D is unclear. The CDR3 runs to 14 residues. Per germline, CDR1 SGDLS and CDR2 YYNGEE. With 0 bases removed from V and 9 bases from J, the gap between germline ends came to 12 bases. The chain's CDR3 is CASSVALERRELFF. The CDR3 DNA follows: TGTGCCAGCAGCGTAGCTCTGGAGCGAAGGGAGCTGTTTTTT.

This clone has just one count. J is TRBJ2-7 and V is TRBV10-3, with 9 bases fitting TRBD1. The CDR3 runs to 14 residues. J was trimmed by 0 bases and V by 6 bases; bases with no gene match: 3. From germline, CDR1 is ENHRY and CDR2 SYGVKD. This chain's CDR3 is CAISLTGGSYEQYF. The DNA of the CDR3 is TGTGCCATCAGCTTGACAGGGGGCTCCTACGAGCAGTACTTC.

V is TRBV12-3 or TRBV12-4 and J is TRBJ2-7, with a tentative D call TRBD2 (6 bases). The CDR3 is 12 amino acids. Trimming left V 3 bases short and J 5 bases short, with 8 bases between. CDR3 in DNA: TGTGCCAGCAGTTTTGGGAGGCACGAGCAGTACTTC. Encoded protein: CASSFGRHEQYF.

The V gene is TRBV18, the J gene TRBJ1-1, with D possibly matching TRBD1 (5 bases). This CDR3 comprises 15 residues. With 7 bases removed from V and 0 bases from J, the gap between germline ends came to 15 bases. Looked up from germline, CDR1 is KGHSH and CDR2 is LQKENI. CDR3 DNA sequence: TGTGCCAGCTTCGTTACTCGGACATTGAACACTGAAGCTTTCTTT. Translating gives CASFVTRTLNTEAFF.

A few counts support this clone. V is TRBV11-2 and J is TRBJ2-1, with 8 bases that match TRBD1. The germline V gene has CDR1 SGHAT and CDR2 FQNNGV. This CDR3 region has 16 residues. Trimming cost V 0 bases and J 5 bases; bases outside gene matches: 6. CDR3 sequence: CASSLDDRGGHNEQFF. CDR3 coding DNA: TGTGCCAGCAGCTTAGATGACAGGGGAGGCCACAATGAGCAGTTCTTC.

The gene calls are TRBV5-4 and TRBJ1-6, with D possibly matching TRBD1 (6 bases). The ends were cut back, 5 bases at V and 10 bases at J, with 22 bases in the middle. The CDR3 is made up of 16 amino acids. Germline-derived CDR1 and CDR2 are SGHNT and YYREEE (reference sequence). The CDR3 loop reads CASSFAGGQSRSPLHF. In nucleotides, the CDR3 is TGTGCCAGCAGTTTCGCTGGTGGACAGTCCCGATCACCCCTCCACTTT.

This clone was observed a handful of times. This chain connects TRBV14 to TRBJ1-1; tentatively, D is TRBD1 (5 bases). From germline, CDR1 is SGHDN and CDR2 FVKESK. V lost 4 bases and J 5 bases, leaving 23 bases between the germline ends. This CDR3 has 17 residues. CDR3 sequence reads: CASSPLGGGGRETEAFF. Written as DNA, the CDR3 is TGTGCCAGCAGCCCCCTGGGCGGGGGGGGTCGAGAAACTGAAGCTTTCTTT.

This chain uses TRBV4-1 with TRBJ1-2; D may be TRBD1 (6 bases). Germline assignment: CDR1 MGHRA and CDR2 YSYEKL. The CDR3 consists of 16 residues. The V end lost 1 base, the J end lost 0 bases, and 12 bases lay between the germline ends. The CDR3 loop reads CASSQVLAGANYGYTF. The CDR3 coding sequence is TGCGCCAGCAGCCAAGTGTTGGCAGGGGCTAACTATGGCTACACCTTC.

The rearrangement joins TRBV5-4 to TRBJ2-7; D remains unclear. Germline assignment: CDR1 SGHNT and CDR2 YYREEE (reference sequence). The V end lost 1 base, the J end lost 7 bases, and 12 bases lay between the germline ends. The CDR3 has 13 amino acids. The DNA of the CDR3 is TGTGCCAGCAGCTTGACCCTGAGGTCAGAGCAGTACTTC. Translating gives CASSLTLRSEQYF.

The table lists this clone with many counts. The chain uses TRBV11-2 and TRBJ2-7; D may be TRBD1 (5 bases). The CDR3 loop spans 13 amino acids. Germline V gene sequence: CDR1 SGHAT, CDR2 FQNNGV. Trimming left V 3 bases short and J 3 bases short, with 9 bases between. The DNA of the CDR3 is TGTGCCAGCAGCTTCGGGCAGGGCTACGAGCAGTACTTC. This translates into CASSFGQGYEQYF.

V gene TRBV11-3 combines with J gene TRBJ1-1; 7 bases agree with TRBD1. With 5 bases clipped from V and 1 base from J, the junction kept 4 bases outside the gene matches. The CDR3 totals 14 residues. Germline lookup yields CDR1 SGHNT and CDR2 YENEEA. CDR3: CASSPGTANTEAFF. CDR3 nucleotide sequence: TGTGCCAGCAGCCCCGGGACAGCGAACACTGAAGCTTTCTTT.

The chain employs TRBV9 and TRBJ1-2; the D gene is possibly TRBD1 (6 bases). Germline CDR1 SGDLS, CDR2 YYNGEE. The ends were cut back, 0 bases at V and 4 bases at J, with 10 bases in the middle. The CDR3 runs 14 residues. The CDR3 reads CASSVGGPSYGYTF. CDR3 DNA: TGTGCCAGCAGCGTAGGGGGGCCTTCCTATGGCTACACCTTC.

This chain uses TRBV9 with TRBJ2-2; 7 nucleotides align to TRBD1. Trimming cost V 8 bases and J 5 bases; bases outside gene matches: 9. The CDR3 sequence is 14 residues long. Looked up from germline, CDR1 is SGDLS and CDR2 is YYNGEE. The CDR3, as DNA: TGTGCCAGACCTAGACAGGGAAGAACCGGGGAGCTGTTTTTT. This gives the protein CARPRQGRTGELFF.

Concerning this clone: Compared with germline, one end of the junction differs, possibly owing to a read error. This chain links TRBV28 with TRBJ1-1, with a possible D match to TRBD1 (6 bases). Germline V gives CDR1 MDHEN, CDR2 SYDVKM. This CDR3 region has 13 residues. The CDR3 sequence: CTHGTFSNTEAFF. In nucleotides, the CDR3 is TGCACTCACGGGACATTCAGTAACACTGAAGCTTTCTTT.

The chain joins TRBV5-1 to TRBJ1-5, with D maybe TRBD1 (6 bases). The CDR3 runs 18 residues. Germline V gene sequence: CDR1 SGHRS, CDR2 YFSETQ. The V and J ends lost 7 bases and 6 bases respectively, with 29 bases between them. This CDR3 is CASAPEPPGSGAGQPQHF. Written as DNA, the CDR3 is TGCGCCAGCGCGCCCGAACCCCCTGGTTCAGGGGCCGGTCAGCCCCAGCATTTT.